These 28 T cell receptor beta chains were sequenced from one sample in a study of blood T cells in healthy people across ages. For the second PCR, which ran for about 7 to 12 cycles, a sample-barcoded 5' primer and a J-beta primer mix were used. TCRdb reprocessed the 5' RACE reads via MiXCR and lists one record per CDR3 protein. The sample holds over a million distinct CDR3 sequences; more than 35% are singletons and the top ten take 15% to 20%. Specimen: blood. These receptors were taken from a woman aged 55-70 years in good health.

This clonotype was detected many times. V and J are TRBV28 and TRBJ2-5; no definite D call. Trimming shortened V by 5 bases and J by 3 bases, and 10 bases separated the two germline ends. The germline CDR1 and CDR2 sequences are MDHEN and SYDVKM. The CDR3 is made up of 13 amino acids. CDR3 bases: TGTGCCAGCAGTCGACCGATGAAAGAGACCCAGTACTTC. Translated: CASSRPMKETQYF.

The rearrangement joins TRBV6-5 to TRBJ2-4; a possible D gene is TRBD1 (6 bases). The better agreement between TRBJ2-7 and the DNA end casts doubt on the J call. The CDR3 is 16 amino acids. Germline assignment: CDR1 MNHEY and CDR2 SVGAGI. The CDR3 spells CASSYNGGRGQDEQYF. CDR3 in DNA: TGTGCCAGCAGTTACAACGGAGGCAGGGGTCAGGACGAGCAGTACTTC.

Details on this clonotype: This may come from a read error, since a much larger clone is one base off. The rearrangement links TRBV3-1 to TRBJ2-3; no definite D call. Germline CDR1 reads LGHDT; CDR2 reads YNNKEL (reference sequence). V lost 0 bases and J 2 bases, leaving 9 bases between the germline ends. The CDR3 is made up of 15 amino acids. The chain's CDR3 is CASSQDLGDTDTQYF. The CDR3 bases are TGTGCCAGCAGCCAAGATTTGGGCGACACAGATACGCAGTATTTT.

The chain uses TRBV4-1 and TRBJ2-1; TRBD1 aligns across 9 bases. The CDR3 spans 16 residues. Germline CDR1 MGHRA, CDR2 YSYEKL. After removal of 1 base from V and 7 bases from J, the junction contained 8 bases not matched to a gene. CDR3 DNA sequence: TGCGCCAGCAGCCAAGTCCCGGGACAGGGAGGGAATGAGCAGTTCTTC. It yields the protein CASSQVPGQGGNEQFF.

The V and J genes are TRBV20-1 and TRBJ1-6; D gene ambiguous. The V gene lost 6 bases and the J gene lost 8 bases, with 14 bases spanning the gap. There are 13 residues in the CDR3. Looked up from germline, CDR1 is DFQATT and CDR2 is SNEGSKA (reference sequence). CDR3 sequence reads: CSASGPGYSPLHF. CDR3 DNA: TGCAGTGCCAGCGGGCCGGGGTATTCACCCCTCCACTTT.

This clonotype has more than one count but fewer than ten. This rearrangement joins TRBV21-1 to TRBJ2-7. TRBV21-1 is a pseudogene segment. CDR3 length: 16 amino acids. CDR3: CASSKALRLPSYEQYF. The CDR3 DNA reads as TGTGCCAGCAGCAAAGCGCTACGGTTACCCTCCTACGAGCAGTACTTC.

This CDR3 is CASSPPLAGGHRNEQYF. CDR3 in DNA: TGTGCCAGCAGCCCCCCACTAGCGGGAGGCCATAGGAATGAGCAGTACTTC. V gene TRBV9 combines with J gene TRBJ2-7; 12 bases are shared with TRBD2. Germline CDR1 is SGDLS and CDR2 is YYNGEE. The CDR3 is 17 amino acids. V shed 4 bases and J 7 bases; nucleotides not matched to a gene: 15.

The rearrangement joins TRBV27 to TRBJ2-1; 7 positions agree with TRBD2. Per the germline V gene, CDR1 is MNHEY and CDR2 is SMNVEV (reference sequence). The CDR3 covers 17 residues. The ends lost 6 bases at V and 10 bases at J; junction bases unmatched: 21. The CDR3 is CASSPLGRAGEDGEQFF. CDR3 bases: TGTGCCAGCAGCCCGTTGGGCAGGGCGGGAGAGGATGGGGAGCAGTTCTTC.

CDR3 in DNA: TGTGCCAGCAGCTCCGGACTGACTAGCAATCAGCCCCAGCATTTT. Protein: CASSSGLTSNQPQHF. The chain couples TRBV11-2 to TRBJ1-5; D uncertain. Germline CDR1 SGHAT, CDR2 FQNNGV. Trimming removed 4 bases at V and 0 bases at J, with 10 bases between. There are 15 residues in the CDR3.

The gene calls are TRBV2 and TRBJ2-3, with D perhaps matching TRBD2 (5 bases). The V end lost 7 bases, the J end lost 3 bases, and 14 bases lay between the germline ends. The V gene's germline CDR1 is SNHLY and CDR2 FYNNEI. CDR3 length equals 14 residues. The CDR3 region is CASKKPGITDTQYF. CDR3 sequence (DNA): TGTGCCAGCAAGAAACCGGGGATTACAGATACGCAGTATTTT.

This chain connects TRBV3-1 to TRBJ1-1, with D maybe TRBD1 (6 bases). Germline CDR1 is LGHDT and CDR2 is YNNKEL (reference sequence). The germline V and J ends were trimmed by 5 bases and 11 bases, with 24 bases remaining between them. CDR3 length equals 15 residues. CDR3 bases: TGTGCCAGCAGCATACGCCAACTTCGGGGGGCTCAGGCTTTCTTT. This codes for CASSIRQLRGAQAFF.

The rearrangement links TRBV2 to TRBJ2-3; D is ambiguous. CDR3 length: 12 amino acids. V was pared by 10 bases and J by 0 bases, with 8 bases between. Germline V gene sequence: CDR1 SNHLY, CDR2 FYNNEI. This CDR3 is CATLTSTDTQYF. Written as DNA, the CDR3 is TGTGCCACCCTAACTAGCACAGATACGCAGTATTTT.

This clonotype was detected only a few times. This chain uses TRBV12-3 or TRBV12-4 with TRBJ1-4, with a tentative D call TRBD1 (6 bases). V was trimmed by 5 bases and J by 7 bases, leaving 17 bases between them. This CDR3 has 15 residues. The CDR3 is CASSRDTGRSEKLFF. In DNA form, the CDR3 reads TGTGCCAGCAGTCGGGACACCGGGCGAAGTGAAAAACTGTTTTTT.

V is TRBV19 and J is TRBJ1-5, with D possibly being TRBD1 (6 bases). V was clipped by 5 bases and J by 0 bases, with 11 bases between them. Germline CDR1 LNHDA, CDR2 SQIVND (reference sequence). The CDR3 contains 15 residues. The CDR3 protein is CASSSRGASNQPQHF. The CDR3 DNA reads TGTGCCAGTAGTTCGAGGGGGGCTAGCAATCAGCCCCAGCATTTT.

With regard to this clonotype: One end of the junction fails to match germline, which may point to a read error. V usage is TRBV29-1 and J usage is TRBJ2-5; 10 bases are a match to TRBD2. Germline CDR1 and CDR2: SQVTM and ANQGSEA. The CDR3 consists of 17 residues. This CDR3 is CGVEGGLGLANQETQYF. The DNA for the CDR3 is TGCGGCGTTGAAGGGGGCCTGGGACTAGCGAACCAAGAGACCCAGTACTTC.

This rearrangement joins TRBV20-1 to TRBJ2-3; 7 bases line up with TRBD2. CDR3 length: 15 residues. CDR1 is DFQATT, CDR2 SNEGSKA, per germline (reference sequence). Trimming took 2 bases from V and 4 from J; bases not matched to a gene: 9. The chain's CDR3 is CSARLGGSPADTQYF. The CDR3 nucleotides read TGCAGTGCTAGACTTGGCGGGAGTCCCGCAGATACGCAGTATTTT.

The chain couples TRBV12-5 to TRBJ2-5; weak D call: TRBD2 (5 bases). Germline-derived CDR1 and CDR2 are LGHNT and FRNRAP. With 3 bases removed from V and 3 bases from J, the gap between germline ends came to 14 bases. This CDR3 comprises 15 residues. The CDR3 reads CASGFGLIGEETQYF. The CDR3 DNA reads TGTGCTAGTGGTTTCGGACTTATTGGGGAAGAGACCCAGTACTTC.

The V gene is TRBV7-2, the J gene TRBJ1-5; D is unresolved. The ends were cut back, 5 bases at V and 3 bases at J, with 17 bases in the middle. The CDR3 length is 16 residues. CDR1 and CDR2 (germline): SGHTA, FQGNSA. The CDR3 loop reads CASSPQVGIINQPQHF. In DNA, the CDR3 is TGTGCCAGCAGCCCCCAGGTGGGGATTATCAATCAGCCCCAGCATTTT.

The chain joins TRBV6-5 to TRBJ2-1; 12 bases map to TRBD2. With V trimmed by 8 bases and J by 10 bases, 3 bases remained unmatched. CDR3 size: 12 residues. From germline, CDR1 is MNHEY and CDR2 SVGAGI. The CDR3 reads CASAGTSGEQFF. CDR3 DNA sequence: TGTGCCAGCGCCGGGACTAGCGGGGAGCAGTTCTTC.

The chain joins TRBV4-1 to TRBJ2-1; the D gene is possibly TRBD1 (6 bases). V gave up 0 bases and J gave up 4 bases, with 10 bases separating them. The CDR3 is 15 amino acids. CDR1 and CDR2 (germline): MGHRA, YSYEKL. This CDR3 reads CASSQEGAQYNEQFF. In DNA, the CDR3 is TGCGCCAGCAGCCAAGAGGGGGCGCAGTACAATGAGCAGTTCTTC.

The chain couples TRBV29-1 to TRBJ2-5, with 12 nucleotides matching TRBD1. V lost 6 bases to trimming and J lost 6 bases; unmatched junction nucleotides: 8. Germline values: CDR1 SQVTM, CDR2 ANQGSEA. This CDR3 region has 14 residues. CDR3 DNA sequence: TGCAGCGTCGAGGGGGACAGGGGGCGAAAGACCCAGTACTTC. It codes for CSVEGDRGRKTQYF.

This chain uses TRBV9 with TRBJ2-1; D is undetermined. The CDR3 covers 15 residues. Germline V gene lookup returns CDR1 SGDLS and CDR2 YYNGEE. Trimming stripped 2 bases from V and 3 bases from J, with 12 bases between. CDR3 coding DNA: TGTGCCAGCAGCGTTGTAGCAGGCGACTACAATGAGCAGTTCTTC. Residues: CASSVVAGDYNEQFF.

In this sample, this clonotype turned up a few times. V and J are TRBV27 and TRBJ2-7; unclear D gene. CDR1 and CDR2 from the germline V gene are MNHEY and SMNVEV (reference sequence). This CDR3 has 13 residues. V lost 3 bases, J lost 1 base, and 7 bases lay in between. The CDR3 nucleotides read TGTGCCAGCAGTTTGTCGACTTCCTACGAGCAGTACTTC. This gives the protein CASSLSTSYEQYF.

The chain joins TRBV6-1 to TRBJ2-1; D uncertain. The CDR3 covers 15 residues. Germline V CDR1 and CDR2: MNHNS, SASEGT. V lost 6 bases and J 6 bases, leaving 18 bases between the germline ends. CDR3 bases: TGTGCCAGCAGCGGTTGGGCGCAGCGAGGCAATGAGCAGTTCTTC. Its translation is CASSGWAQRGNEQFF.

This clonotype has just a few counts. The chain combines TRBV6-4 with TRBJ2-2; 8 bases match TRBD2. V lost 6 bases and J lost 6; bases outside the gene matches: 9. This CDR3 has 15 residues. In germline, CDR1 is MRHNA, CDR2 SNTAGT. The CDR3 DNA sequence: TGTGCCAGCAGCCCAGCGGGAGAGTGGGCCGGGGAGCTGTTTTTT. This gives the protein CASSPAGEWAGELFF.

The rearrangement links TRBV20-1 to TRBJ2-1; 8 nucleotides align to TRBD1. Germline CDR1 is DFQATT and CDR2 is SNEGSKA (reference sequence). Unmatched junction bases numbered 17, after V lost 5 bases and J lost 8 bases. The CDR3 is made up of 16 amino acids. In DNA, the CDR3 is TGCAGTGCTTTAAGTACCGGGACAGGCAGGAGGGATGAGCAGTTCTTC. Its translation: CSALSTGTGRRDEQFF.

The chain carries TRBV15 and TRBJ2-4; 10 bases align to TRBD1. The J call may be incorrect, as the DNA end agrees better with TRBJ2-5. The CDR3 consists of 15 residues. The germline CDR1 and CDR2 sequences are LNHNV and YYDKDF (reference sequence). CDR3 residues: CATSPGQGRAETQYF. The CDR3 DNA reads TGTGCCACCAGCCCGGGACAGGGGAGAGCGGAGACCCAGTACTTC.

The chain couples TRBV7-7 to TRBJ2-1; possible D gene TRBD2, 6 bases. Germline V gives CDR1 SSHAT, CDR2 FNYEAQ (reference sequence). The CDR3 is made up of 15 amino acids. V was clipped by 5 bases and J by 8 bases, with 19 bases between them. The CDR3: CASSPRPGRGDEQFF. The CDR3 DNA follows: TGTGCCAGCAGCCCACGACCAGGGCGGGGCGATGAGCAGTTCTTC. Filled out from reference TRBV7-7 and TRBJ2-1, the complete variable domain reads GAGVSQSPRYKVTKRGQDVTLRCDPISSHATLYWYQQALGQGPEFLTYFNYEAQPDKSGLPSDRFSAERPEGSISTLTIQRTEQRDSAMYRCASSPRPGRGDEQFFGPGTRLTVL.